The entry that follows covers one T cell receptor (beta chain) sequence. Its cognate antigen is unknown. This sample stems from a study of regulatory T cells in long-lasting Graves disease. This CDR3 spans 16 amino acids. The germline CDR1 and CDR2 sequences are KGHSH and LQKENI. V shed 4 bases and J 3 bases; nucleotides not matched to a gene: 9. Overall study findings and caveats: Persistent Graves' cases showed lower TCR diversity than newly diagnosed cases.

In building TCR beta libraries, iRepertoire HTBI primers were used together with Arm-PCR of CDR3 regions. TCRdb processed the multiplex PCR reads anew with MiXCR; each CDR3 protein has one entry. The sample includes more than 350,000 distinct CDR3 sequences, more than 13% of them seen just once. Indicated time point: newly diagnosed GD, antithyroid drugs for less than 3 months. PBMC-extracted RNA yielded the TCR library. A volume of about 9 milliliters of peripheral blood was collected in EDTA tubes. This same sample was also part of a study on T cells in Graves' hyperthyroidism and ophthalmopathy.

The sample in question was peripheral blood mononuclear cells (PBMCs), obtained at new diagnosis, from a patient treated with antithyroid drugs. The chain uses TRBV18 and TRBJ1-5; 7 bases map to TRBD1. The source is a woman aged 30 to 39 with Graves disease. CDR3 sequence reads: CASSLSGTATNQPQHF. The DNA for the CDR3 is TGTGCCAGCTCACTTTCCGGGACAGCCACCAATCAGCCCCAGCATTTT. Looking up the rest from reference TRBV18 and TRBJ1-5 gives the full variable domain: NAGVMQNPRHLVRRRGQEARLRCSPMKGHSHVYWYRQLPEEGLKFMVYLQKENIIDESGMPKERFSAEFPKEGPSILRIQQVVRGDSAAYFCASSLSGTATNQPQHFGDGTRLSIL.